A single count supports the clone carrying this T cell receptor beta chain. Its antigen remains unidentified. This entry belongs to a study of T cells in localized non-small cell lung cancer. Overall study findings and caveats: In adjacent lung appeared a median around 59 of the top 100 tumor clones. Maximal T cell clonality occurred in uninvolved adjacent lung, with tumor ranking below it.

Trimming removed 1 base from V and 1 base from J, with 14 bases in between. CDR1 and CDR2 (germline): SGHNT, YYREEE (reference sequence). The CDR3 consists of 16 residues. Some clones are missing from TCRdb's copy, which holds only in-frame ones; the method was immunoSEQ multiplex PCR. This table has about 83,000 clones, over 75% appearing once. The receptor was isolated from a female donor of 60 years or more with stage I lung adenocarcinoma. The chain has TRBV5-4 and TRBJ1-1; D gene uncertain. The sequences come from peripheral blood, collected before any cancer treatment. As DNA, the CDR3 is TGTGCCAGCAGCTTGAGGACCGCAAGGCCGAACACTGAAGCTTTCTTT. Translated, it gives CASSLRTARPNTEAFF.